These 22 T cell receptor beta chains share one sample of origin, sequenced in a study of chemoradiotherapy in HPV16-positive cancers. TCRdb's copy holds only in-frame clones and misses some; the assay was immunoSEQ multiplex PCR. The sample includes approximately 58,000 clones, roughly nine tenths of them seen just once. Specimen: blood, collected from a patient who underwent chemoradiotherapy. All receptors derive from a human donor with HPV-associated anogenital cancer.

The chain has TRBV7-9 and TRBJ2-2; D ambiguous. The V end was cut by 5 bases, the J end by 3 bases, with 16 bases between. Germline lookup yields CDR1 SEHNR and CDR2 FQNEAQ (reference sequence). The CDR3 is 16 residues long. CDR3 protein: CASSRFVAEHTGELFF. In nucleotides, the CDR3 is TGTGCCAGCAGCCGATTCGTTGCGGAGCACACCGGGGAGCTGTTTTTT.

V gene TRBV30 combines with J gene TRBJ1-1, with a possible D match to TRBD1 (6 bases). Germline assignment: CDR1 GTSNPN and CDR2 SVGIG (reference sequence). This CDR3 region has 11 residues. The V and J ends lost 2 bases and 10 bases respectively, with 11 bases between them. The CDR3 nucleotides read TGTGCCTGGAGTCCAGGGGCGTTAGCTTTCTTT. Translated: CAWSPGALAFF.

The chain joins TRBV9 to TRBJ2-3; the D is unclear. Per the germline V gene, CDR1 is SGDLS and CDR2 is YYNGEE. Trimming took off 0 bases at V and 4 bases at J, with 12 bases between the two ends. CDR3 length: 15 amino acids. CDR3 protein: CASSVAGASSDTQYF. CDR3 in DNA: TGTGCCAGCAGCGTAGCTGGCGCCTCGTCAGATACGCAGTATTTT.

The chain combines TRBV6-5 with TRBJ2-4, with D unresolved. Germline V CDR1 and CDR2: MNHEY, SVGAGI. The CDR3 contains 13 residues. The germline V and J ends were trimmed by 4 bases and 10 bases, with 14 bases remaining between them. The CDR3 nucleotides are TGTGCCAGCAGTTCCCAGACTCTGGGGATTCAGTACTTC. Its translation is CASSSQTLGIQYF.

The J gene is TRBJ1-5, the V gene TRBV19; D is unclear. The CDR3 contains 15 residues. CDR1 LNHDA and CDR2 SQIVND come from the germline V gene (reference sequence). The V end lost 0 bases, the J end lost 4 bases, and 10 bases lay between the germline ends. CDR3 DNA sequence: TGTGCCAGTAGTATAGATCAGTGGGGAAATCAGCCCCAGCATTTT. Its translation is CASSIDQWGNQPQHF.

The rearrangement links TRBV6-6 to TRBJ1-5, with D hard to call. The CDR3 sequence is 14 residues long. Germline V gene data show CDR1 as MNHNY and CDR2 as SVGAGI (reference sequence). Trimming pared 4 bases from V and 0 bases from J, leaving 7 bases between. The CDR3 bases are TGTGCCAGCAGTTCAGGCAGTAGCAATCAGCCCCAGCATTTT. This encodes CASSSGSSNQPQHF.

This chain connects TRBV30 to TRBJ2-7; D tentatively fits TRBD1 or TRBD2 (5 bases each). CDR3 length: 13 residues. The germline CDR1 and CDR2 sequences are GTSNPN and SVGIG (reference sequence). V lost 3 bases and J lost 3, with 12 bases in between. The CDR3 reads CAWSRGRDYEQYF. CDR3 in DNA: TGTGCCTGGAGCCGGGGCAGAGACTACGAGCAGTACTTC.

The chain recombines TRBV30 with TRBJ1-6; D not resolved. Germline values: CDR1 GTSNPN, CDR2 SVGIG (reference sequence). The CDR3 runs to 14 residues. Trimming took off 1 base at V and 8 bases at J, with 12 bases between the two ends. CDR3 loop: CAWSAGRSDSPLHF. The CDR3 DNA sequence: TGTGCCTGGAGTGCGGGGAGGAGCGATTCACCCCTCCACTTT. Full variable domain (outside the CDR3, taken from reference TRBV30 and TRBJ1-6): SQTIHQWPATLVQPVGSPLSLECTVEGTSNPNLYWYRQAAGRGLQLLFYSVGIGQISSEVPQNLSASRPQDRQFILSSKKLLLSDSGFYLCAWSAGRSDSPLHFGNGTRLTVT.

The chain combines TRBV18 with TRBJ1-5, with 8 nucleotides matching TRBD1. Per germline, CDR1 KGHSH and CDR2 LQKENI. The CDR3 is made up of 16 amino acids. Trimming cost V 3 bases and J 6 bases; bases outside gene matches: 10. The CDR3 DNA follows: TGTGCCAGCTCACCCTCAGGACAGGGTGGGACTCAGCCCCAGCATTTT. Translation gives CASSPSGQGGTQPQHF.

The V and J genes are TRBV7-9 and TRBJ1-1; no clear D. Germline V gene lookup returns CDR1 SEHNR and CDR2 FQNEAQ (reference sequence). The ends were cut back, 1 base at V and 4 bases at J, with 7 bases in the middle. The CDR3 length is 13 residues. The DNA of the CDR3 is TGTGCCAGCAGCTTAGTAGCTTCCACTGAAGCTTTCTTT. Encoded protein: CASSLVASTEAFF.

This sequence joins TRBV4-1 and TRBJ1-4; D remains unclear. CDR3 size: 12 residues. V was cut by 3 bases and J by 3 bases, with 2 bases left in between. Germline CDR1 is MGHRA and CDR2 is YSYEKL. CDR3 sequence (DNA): TGCGCCAGCAGCCACCCTAATGAAAAACTGTTTTTT. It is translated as CASSHPNEKLFF.

The CDR3: CATRLRDRTPEQYF. CDR3 sequence (DNA): TGTGCCACACGCCTCCGGGACAGGACCCCCGAGCAGTACTTC. The chain carries TRBV19 and TRBJ2-7, with TRBD1 matching over 8 bases. In germline, CDR1 is LNHDA, CDR2 SQIVND (reference sequence). This CDR3 is built from 14 residues. Germline trimming cut 10 bases from V and 6 bases from J; bases unmatched to any gene: 14.

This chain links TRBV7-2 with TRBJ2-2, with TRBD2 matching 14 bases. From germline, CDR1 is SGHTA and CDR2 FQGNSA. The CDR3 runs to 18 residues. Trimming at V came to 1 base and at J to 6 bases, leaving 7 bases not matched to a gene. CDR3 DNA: TGTGCCAGCAGCTTAGTGTCTGGGACTAGCGGGAGATCCGGGGAGCTGTTTTTT. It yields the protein CASSLVSGTSGRSGELFF.

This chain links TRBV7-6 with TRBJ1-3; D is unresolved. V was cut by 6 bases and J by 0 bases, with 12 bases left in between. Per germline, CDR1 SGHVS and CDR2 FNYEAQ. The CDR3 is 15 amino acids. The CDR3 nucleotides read TGTGCCAGCAGTTCACCCACGGCCTCTGGAAACACCATATATTTT. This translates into CASSSPTASGNTIYF.

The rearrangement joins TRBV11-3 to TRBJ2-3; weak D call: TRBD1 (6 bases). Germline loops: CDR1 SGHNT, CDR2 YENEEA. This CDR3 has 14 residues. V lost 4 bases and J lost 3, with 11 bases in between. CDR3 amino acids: CASSYRGQTDTQYF. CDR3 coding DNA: TGTGCCAGCAGCTACCGTGGACAGACAGATACGCAGTATTTT.

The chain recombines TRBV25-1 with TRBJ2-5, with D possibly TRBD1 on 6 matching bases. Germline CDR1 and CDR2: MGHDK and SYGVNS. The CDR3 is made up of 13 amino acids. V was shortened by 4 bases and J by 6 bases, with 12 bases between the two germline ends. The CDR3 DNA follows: TGTGCCAGCAGTGGATGGGACACGCAGACCCAGTACTTC. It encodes CASSGWDTQTQYF.

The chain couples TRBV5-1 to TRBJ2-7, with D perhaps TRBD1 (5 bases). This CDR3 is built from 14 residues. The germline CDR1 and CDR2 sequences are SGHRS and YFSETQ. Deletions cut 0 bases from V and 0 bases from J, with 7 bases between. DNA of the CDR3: TGCGCCAGCAGCTTGGCAGGGTCCTCCTACGAGCAGTACTTC. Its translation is CASSLAGSSYEQYF.

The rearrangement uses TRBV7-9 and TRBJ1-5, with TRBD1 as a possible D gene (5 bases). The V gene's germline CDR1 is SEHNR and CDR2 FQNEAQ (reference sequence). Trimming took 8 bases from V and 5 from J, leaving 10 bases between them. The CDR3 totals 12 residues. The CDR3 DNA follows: TGTGCCAGCTCTTTGGGGGATCAGCCCCAGCATTTT. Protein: CASSLGDQPQHF.

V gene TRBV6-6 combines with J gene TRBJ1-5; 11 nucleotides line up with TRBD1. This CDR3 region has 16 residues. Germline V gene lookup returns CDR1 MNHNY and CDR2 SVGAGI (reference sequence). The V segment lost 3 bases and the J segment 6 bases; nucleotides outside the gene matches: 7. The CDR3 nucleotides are TGTGCCAGCAGTTATACTCCCGGGACAGGGGGTCAGCCCCAGCATTTT. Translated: CASSYTPGTGGQPQHF.

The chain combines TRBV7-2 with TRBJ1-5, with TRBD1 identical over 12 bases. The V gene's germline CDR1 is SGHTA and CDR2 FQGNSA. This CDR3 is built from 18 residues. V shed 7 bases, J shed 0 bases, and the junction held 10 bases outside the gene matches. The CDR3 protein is CASNRGDRGLFSNQPQHF. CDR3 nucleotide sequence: TGTGCCAGCAACAGAGGGGACAGGGGGCTGTTTAGCAATCAGCCCCAGCATTTT.

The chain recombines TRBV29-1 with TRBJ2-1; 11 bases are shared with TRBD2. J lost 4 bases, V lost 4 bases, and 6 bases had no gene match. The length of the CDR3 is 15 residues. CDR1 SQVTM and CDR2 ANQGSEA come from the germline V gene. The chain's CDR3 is CSVVKGLAGYNEQFF. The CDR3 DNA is TGCAGCGTTGTAAAAGGACTAGCGGGTTACAATGAGCAGTTCTTC.

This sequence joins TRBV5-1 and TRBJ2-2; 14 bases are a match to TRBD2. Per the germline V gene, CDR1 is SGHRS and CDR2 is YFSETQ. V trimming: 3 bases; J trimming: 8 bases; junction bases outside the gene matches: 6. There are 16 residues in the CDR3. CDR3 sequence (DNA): TGCGCCAGCAGCTCCCGACTAGCGGGGGGGCTTGGGGAGCTGTTTTTT. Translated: CASSSRLAGGLGELFF.